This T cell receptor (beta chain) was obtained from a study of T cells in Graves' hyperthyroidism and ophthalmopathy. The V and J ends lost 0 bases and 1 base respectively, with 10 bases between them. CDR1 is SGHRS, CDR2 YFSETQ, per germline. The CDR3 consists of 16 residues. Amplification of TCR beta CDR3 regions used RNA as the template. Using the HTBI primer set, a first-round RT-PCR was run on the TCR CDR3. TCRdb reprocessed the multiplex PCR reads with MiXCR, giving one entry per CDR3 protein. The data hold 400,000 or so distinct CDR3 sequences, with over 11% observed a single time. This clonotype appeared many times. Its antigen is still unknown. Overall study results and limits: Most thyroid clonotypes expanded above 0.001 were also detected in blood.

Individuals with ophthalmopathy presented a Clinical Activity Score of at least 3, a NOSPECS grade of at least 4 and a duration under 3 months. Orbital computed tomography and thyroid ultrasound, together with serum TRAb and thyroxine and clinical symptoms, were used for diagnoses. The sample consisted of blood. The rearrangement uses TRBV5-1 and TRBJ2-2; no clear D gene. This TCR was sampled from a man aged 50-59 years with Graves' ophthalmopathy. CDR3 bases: TGCGCCAGCAGCTTGGCTTGGGAAATGAACACCGGGGAGCTGTTTTTT. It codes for CASSLAWEMNTGELFF.